The sequence of this T cell receptor (beta chain) was determined in a study of spatial heterogeneity in lung cancer. Study-level background: The correlation between TCR transcript counts in tumor regions and a T cell module score from matched bulk RNA-seq was strong. Study outcomes and limitations: One measure, the expanded intratumoral alpha and beta TCR count, tracked tumor mutation counts.

As to time point: sample taken at primary tumor resection. V was cut by 1 base and J by 5 bases, with 11 bases left in between. The germline gives CDR1 SGHAT, CDR2 FQNNGV. The CDR3 consists of 14 residues. TCR cDNA molecules each carried a unique molecular identifier. TCRdb processed the 5' RACE reads anew with MiXCR; each CDR3 protein has one entry. The sample shows about 100,000 distinct CDR3 sequences, 4.4% of them seen only once. This clonotype was seen ten or more times. The antigen is not known. This clonotype was sampled from a male donor with early-stage non-small cell lung cancer. The sequencing used lung tumor tissue, collected at surgery. The rearrangement joins TRBV11-2 to TRBJ1-1, with a possible D match to TRBD1 (6 bases). This CDR3 is CASSLAGVWTEAFF. For the CDR3, the DNA is TGTGCCAGCAGCTTAGCAGGGGTGTGGACTGAAGCTTTCTTT.